This is a list of T cell receptor beta chains from one sample in a study of identical twins. Each CDR3 protein gets one entry after TCRdb re-called the 5' RACE reads with MiXCR. The data contain 470,000 or so distinct CDR3 sequences, approximately 24% of them singletons. The same data also went into a second study, on T cells expressing NK-cell markers.

The sample taken for sequencing was CD4+ T cells sorted from blood. Source of these receptors: a woman between 18 and 30 years old in good health. Each CDR3 is given with its conserved first and last residue. Fields, in order: V gene, CDR3 length, D gene, J gene, clone size, CDR3 DNA, CDR3 protein. A D gene is named only where the DNA matches it firmly. Not every row has a clone size; where given, it reads once, few, many or a size class.

v_gene: TRBV20-1; len: 18; d_gene: TRBD2; j_gene: TRBJ2-1; abundance: -; CDR3nt: TGCAGTGCTGGTGGGGCTAGCGGGGGGGTTTTCTCCTACAATGAGCAGTTCTTC; CDR3aa: CSAGGASGGVFSYNEQFF
v_gene: TRBV12-3/TRBV12-4; len: 12; d_gene: -; j_gene: TRBJ2-7; abundance: many; CDR3nt: TGTGCCAGCAGCCTTCTACCCTACGAGCAGTACTTC; CDR3aa: CASSLLPYEQYF
v_gene: TRBV2; len: 12; d_gene: -; j_gene: TRBJ2-7; abundance: few; CDR3nt: TGTGCCAGCAGTGGGTACCGGGGCGAGCAGTACTTC; CDR3aa: CASSGYRGEQYF
v_gene: TRBV29-1; len: 14; d_gene: -; j_gene: TRBJ2-3; abundance: once; CDR3nt: TGCAGCGCCTCCCGGGGTACTAGCACAGATACGCAGTATTTT; CDR3aa: CSASRGTSTDTQYF
v_gene: TRBV20-1; len: 12; d_gene: -; j_gene: TRBJ2-7; abundance: few; CDR3nt: TGCAGTGCCCGGACAGACCATGACGAGCAGTACTTC; CDR3aa: CSARTDHDEQYF
v_gene: TRBV6-1; len: 13; d_gene: TRBD1; j_gene: TRBJ1-1; abundance: many; CDR3nt: TGTGCCAGCAGTAAACTACAGGGGTCGGGGGCTTTCTTT; CDR3aa: CASSKLQGSGAFF
v_gene: TRBV5-1; len: 15; d_gene: -; j_gene: TRBJ1-3; abundance: -; CDR3nt: TGCGCCAGCAGCTTGCATCCAGACCCTGGAAACACCATATATTTT; CDR3aa: CASSLHPDPGNTIYF
v_gene: TRBV6-2/TRBV6-3; len: 15; d_gene: TRBD1; j_gene: TRBJ2-2; abundance: few; CDR3nt: TGTGCCAGCAGTTTTTACAGGGGGACGGCCGGGGAGCTGTTTTTT; CDR3aa: CASSFYRGTAGELFF
v_gene: TRBV4-3; len: 14; d_gene: TRBD2; j_gene: TRBJ2-3; abundance: few; CDR3nt: TGCGCCAGCAGCCAGACTAGCGGGAGGGATACGCAGTATTTT; CDR3aa: CASSQTSGRDTQYF
v_gene: TRBV20-1; len: 13; d_gene: -; j_gene: TRBJ1-1; abundance: -; CDR3nt: TGCAGTGCTAGAGAAAGGAGGGGCACTGAAGCTTTCTTT; CDR3aa: CSARERRGTEAFF
v_gene: TRBV2; len: 19; d_gene: -; j_gene: TRBJ2-1; abundance: -; CDR3nt: TGTGCCAGCAGCGCCACGGACCGTAGACAGACTATGGTGGATAATGAGCAGTTCTTC; CDR3aa: CASSATDRRQTMVDNEQFF
v_gene: TRBV5-1; len: 12; d_gene: -; j_gene: TRBJ2-1; abundance: few; CDR3nt: TGCGCCAGCAGCTACGATGGCAATGAGCAGTTCTTC; CDR3aa: CASSYDGNEQFF
v_gene: TRBV5-6; len: 16; d_gene: TRBD1; j_gene: TRBJ1-2; abundance: few; CDR3nt: TGTGCCAGCAGCCCCAATACCGGGACAGGGGTGTACGGCTACACCTTC; CDR3aa: CASSPNTGTGVYGYTF
v_gene: TRBV21-1; len: 16; d_gene: -; j_gene: TRBJ2-2; abundance: few; CDR3nt: TGTGCCAGCAGATCCCCGGCACGAGCGAACACCGGGGAGCTGTTTTTT; CDR3aa: CASRSPARANTGELFF
v_gene: TRBV10-3; len: 14; d_gene: -; j_gene: TRBJ1-1; abundance: -; CDR3nt: TGTGCCATCAGTGAGAGGGTGGATGACACTGAAGCTTTCTTT; CDR3aa: CAISERVDDTEAFF
v_gene: TRBV20-1; len: 16; d_gene: TRBD2; j_gene: TRBJ2-2; abundance: -; CDR3nt: TGCAGTGCTAGAGACGGGACTAGGTTGGACACCGGGGAGCTGTTTTTT; CDR3aa: CSARDGTRLDTGELFF
v_gene: TRBV18; len: 15; d_gene: TRBD1; j_gene: TRBJ2-7; abundance: -; CDR3nt: TGTGCCAGCTCACCGGGGACAGGAAGAATCTACGAGCAGTACTTC; CDR3aa: CASSPGTGRIYEQYF
v_gene: TRBV3-1; len: 13; d_gene: -; j_gene: TRBJ2-5; abundance: -; CDR3nt: TGTGCCAGCAGCCGCGCGACTTCGGAGACCCAGTACTTC; CDR3aa: CASSRATSETQYF
v_gene: TRBV7-2; len: 16; d_gene: -; j_gene: TRBJ2-1; abundance: few; CDR3nt: TGTGCCAGCAGCTCAGTACCCAGCGGCTCCTACAATGAGCAGTTCTTC; CDR3aa: CASSSVPSGSYNEQFF
v_gene: TRBV20-1; len: 13; d_gene: -; j_gene: TRBJ2-1; abundance: few; CDR3nt: TGCAGTGCGAGTCGGACTGGCCAAGTTGAGCAGTTCTTC; CDR3aa: CSASRTGQVEQFF